What follows are 18 T cell receptor beta chains derived from one specimen sequenced in a study of cytomegalovirus exposure and HLA in healthy donors. The PCR made use of 60 Vbeta and 13 Jbeta primers. Clones were read by immunoSEQ multiplex PCR, and TCRdb kept only the in-frame ones, dropping some. The sample carries about 160,000 clones, around 88% recorded once. The sequenced material came from PBMCs. These receptors were taken from a woman between 25 and 40 years old in good health and CMV-seronegative.

The chain recombines TRBV28 with TRBJ1-5, with 10 bases identical to TRBD1. The CDR3 is 19 residues long. The V gene's germline CDR1 is MDHEN and CDR2 SYDVKM. Trimming took 5 bases from V and 7 from J; bases not matched to a gene: 20. Here the CDR3 DNA reads TGTGCCAGCAGTCCCCCCCGACAGGGGGCCTTAACCTTTGACCAGCCCCAGCATTTT. Translated: CASSPPRQGALTFDQPQHF.

J is TRBJ2-7 and V is TRBV30, with TRBD1 identical over 8 bases. V lost 5 bases and J lost 2; bases outside the gene matches: 2. This CDR3 contains 12 residues. Germline CDR1 GTSNPN, CDR2 SVGIG (reference sequence). The CDR3, as DNA: TGTGCCTGGGGGACAGGACCCTACGAGCAGTACTTC. Translating gives CAWGTGPYEQYF.

The V call is TRBV6-4, the J call TRBJ2-3; no firm D call. V was shortened by 3 bases and J by 1 base, with 5 bases between the two germline ends. CDR3 length: 13 amino acids. The germline V gene encodes CDR1 MRHNA and CDR2 SNTAGT. Here the CDR3 reads CASSEAGTDTQYF. CDR3 in DNA: TGTGCCAGCAGTGAGGCAGGCACAGATACGCAGTATTTT.

The genes are TRBV6-1 and TRBJ2-3; perhaps TRBD2 as D (6 bases). Germline CDR1 is MNHNS and CDR2 is SASEGT. The CDR3 consists of 12 residues. The V and J ends lost 5 bases and 4 bases respectively, with 7 bases between them. CDR3 DNA sequence: TGTGCCAGCAGTACTAGCTCAGATACGCAGTATTTT. This codes for CASSTSSDTQYF.

This clone was seen just once. V gene TRBV9 combines with J gene TRBJ2-4, with 8 bases matching TRBD2. CDR3 length equals 16 residues. CDR1 SGDLS and CDR2 YYNGEE come from the germline V gene. V dropped 3 bases and J dropped 0; count of bases not matched to a gene: 5. The CDR3: CASSDSLAVAKNIQYF. The CDR3 DNA sequence: TGTGCCAGCAGCGACTCACTAGCGGTAGCCAAAAACATTCAGTACTTC.

The chain is built from TRBV30 and TRBJ1-1; D is possibly TRBD1 (6 bases). Deletions cut 0 bases from V and 4 bases from J, with 9 bases between. Germline loops: CDR1 GTSNPN, CDR2 SVGIG (reference sequence). The CDR3 is made up of 13 amino acids. In DNA, the CDR3 is TGTGCCTGGAGTGTTGCAGGGGTCACTGAAGCTTTCTTT. Its translation is CAWSVAGVTEAFF.

The J gene is TRBJ1-1, the V gene TRBV6-1; 7 bases align to TRBD1. Germline V gene lookup returns CDR1 MNHNS and CDR2 SASEGT. The CDR3 contains 14 residues. With V trimmed by 5 bases and J by 1 base, 4 bases remained unmatched. The CDR3, as DNA: TGTGCCAGCAGTTCCCGGACAGGGAACACTGAAGCTTTCTTT. Translation: CASSSRTGNTEAFF.

The chain carries TRBV7-9 and TRBJ1-3; possible D gene TRBD1, 6 bases. Per the germline V gene, CDR1 is SEHNR and CDR2 is FQNEAQ (reference sequence). The CDR3 length is 15 residues. The V end was cut by 5 bases, the J end by 4 bases, with 15 bases between. The CDR3, as DNA: TGTGCCAGCAGCCGCGCGGGGGGGCTAGGAAACACCATATATTTT. Its translation is CASSRAGGLGNTIYF.

The chain carries TRBV19 and TRBJ2-4; possibly TRBD1 for D (5 bases). The V gene's germline CDR1 is LNHDA and CDR2 SQIVND (reference sequence). V was pared by 3 bases and J by 9 bases, with 12 bases between. The length of the CDR3 is 13 residues. CDR3 nucleotides: TGTGCCAGTAGTATGATCCCTGGGGCCATTCAGTACTTC. Its protein product is CASSMIPGAIQYF.

The chain recombines TRBV4-3 with TRBJ1-6, with 9 bases fitting TRBD1. This CDR3 is 18 amino acids long. J gave up 0 bases and V 4 bases, and 7 bases lay outside the gene matches. The germline CDR1 and CDR2 sequences are LGHNA and YSLEER. CDR3 coding DNA: TGCGCCAGCAGCCCCTTTGGGACAGGGAGCTCCTATAATTCACCCCTCCACTTT. Residues: CASSPFGTGSSYNSPLHF.

The chain has TRBV9 and TRBJ1-5; no reliable D call. The V gene's germline CDR1 is SGDLS and CDR2 YYNGEE. The CDR3 runs 13 residues. Trimming shortened V by 3 bases and J by 5 bases, and 9 bases separated the two germline ends. DNA for the CDR3: TGTGCCAGCAGCGCACTAGGAGATCAGCCCCAGCATTTT. This encodes CASSALGDQPQHF.

V gene TRBV27 combines with J gene TRBJ1-5, with D possibly TRBD1 on 5 matching bases. Germline CDR1 reads MNHEY; CDR2 reads SMNVEV (reference sequence). This CDR3 is built from 14 residues. V was pared by 2 bases and J by 2 bases, with 7 bases between. This chain's CDR3 is CASSLQGRNQPQHF. In nucleotides, the CDR3 is TGTGCCAGCAGTTTACAGGGCCGCAATCAGCCCCAGCATTTT.

J is TRBJ1-1 and V is TRBV7-9; 9 nucleotides line up with TRBD1. Germline-derived CDR1 and CDR2 are SEHNR and FQNEAQ (reference sequence). The CDR3 has 17 residues. V was pared by 3 bases and J by 3 bases, with 11 bases of the junction left unmatched. CDR3 bases: TGTGCCAGCAGCTTGCTACAGGGGGCACGTTGGGACACTGAAGCTTTCTTT. This encodes CASSLLQGARWDTEAFF.

The chain is built from TRBV5-4 and TRBJ1-2; D unresolved. The V gene lost 0 bases and the J gene lost 0 bases, with 9 bases spanning the gap. The CDR3 length is 15 residues. CDR1 and CDR2 from the germline V gene are SGHNT and YYREEE (reference sequence). CDR3 coding DNA: TGTGCCAGCAGCTTGGCCCTATTCACTAACTATGGCTACACCTTC. Residues: CASSLALFTNYGYTF.

This chain joins TRBV6-5 and TRBJ1-2, with 9 nucleotides matching TRBD1. CDR1 and CDR2 (germline): MNHEY, SVGAGI. The junction had 3 bases not matched to a gene; V was cut back by 6 bases and J by 4 bases. CDR3 length: 13 amino acids. CDR3 amino acids: CASRKGQGYGYTF. The CDR3, as DNA: TGTGCCAGCAGAAAGGGACAGGGCTATGGCTACACCTTC.

V usage is TRBV6-4 and J usage is TRBJ1-1; D might be TRBD1 (6 bases). The germline V gene has CDR1 MRHNA and CDR2 SNTAGT. This CDR3 region has 13 residues. V lost 5 bases and J lost 1, with 8 bases in between. CDR3 loop: CASSQTGNTEAFF. CDR3 nucleotides: TGTGCCAGCAGTCAGACAGGGAACACTGAAGCTTTCTTT.

The chain uses TRBV14 and TRBJ1-2, with D unresolved. Per the germline V gene, CDR1 is SGHDN and CDR2 is FVKESK. The CDR3 consists of 14 residues. V lost 1 base and J 4 bases, leaving 10 bases between the germline ends. This CDR3 is CASSQAGNPYGYTF. The DNA of the CDR3 is TGTGCCAGCAGCCAAGCGGGGAACCCCTATGGCTACACCTTC.

The chain links TRBV7-6 to TRBJ2-7; a possible D gene is TRBD2 (5 bases). Germline V gene sequence: CDR1 SGHVS, CDR2 FNYEAQ. V was pared by 5 bases and J by 5 bases, with 16 bases between. The CDR3 consists of 14 residues. The CDR3 DNA is TGTGCCAGCAGCCAACCCTCTAGCTATAACGAGCAGTACTTC. Encoded protein: CASSQPSSYNEQYF.